This T cell receptor beta chain stems from a study of cytomegalovirus exposure and HLA in healthy donors. This CDR3 has 15 residues. Germline CDR1 reads MNHEY; CDR2 reads SMNVEV (reference sequence). The J segment lost 4 bases and the V segment lost 5 bases, leaving 8 bases of the junction unmatched. Amplification used 60 Vbeta primers and 13 Jbeta primers. The assay was immunoSEQ multiplex PCR, and TCRdb's table has in-frame clones only and misses some. The sample carries approximately 100,000 clones, roughly four fifths recorded once. This TCR was recovered from a man aged 45-65 years in good health and CMV-seronegative. The specimen sequenced was PBMCs. This rearrangement joins TRBV27 to TRBJ2-7, with 10 bases lining up with TRBD1. CDR3 sequence: CASSPTGGRFYEQYF. CDR3 DNA sequence: TGTGCCAGCAGTCCGACAGGGGGCAGATTTTACGAGCAGTACTTC.